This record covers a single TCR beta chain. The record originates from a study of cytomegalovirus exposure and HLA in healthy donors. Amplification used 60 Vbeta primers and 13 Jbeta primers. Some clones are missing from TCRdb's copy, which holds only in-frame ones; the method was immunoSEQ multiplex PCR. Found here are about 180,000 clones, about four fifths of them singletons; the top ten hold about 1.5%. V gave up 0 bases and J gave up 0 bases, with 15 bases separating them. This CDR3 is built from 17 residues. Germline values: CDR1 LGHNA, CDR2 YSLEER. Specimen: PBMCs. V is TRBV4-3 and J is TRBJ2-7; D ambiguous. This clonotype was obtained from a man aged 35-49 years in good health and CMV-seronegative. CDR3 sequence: CASSQDIAQRTSYEQYF. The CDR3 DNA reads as TGCGCCAGCAGCCAAGATATCGCCCAGCGTACCTCCTACGAGCAGTACTTC.